The clone carrying this T cell receptor beta chain was picked up a small number of times. Its antigen is unidentified. This record belongs to a study of CD8 T cells in ankylosing spondylitis. Germline values: CDR1 DFQATT, CDR2 SNEGSKA (reference sequence). V lost 0 bases, J lost 7 bases, and 7 bases stayed unmatched. This CDR3 has 14 residues. By quantitative 5'-RACE with molecular barcodes, the TCR beta libraries were made. TCRdb used MiXCR to reprocess the 5' RACE reads, holding one entry per CDR3 protein. The table includes some 250,000 distinct CDR3 sequences, around 25% detected once. Study-level results: Ankylosing spondylitis blood seemed to carry a telltale TCR beta motif made of about 8 highly homologous variants. Several of the motif variants were reported before in synovial fluid and blood from reactive arthritis. Clones linked to disease, bearing a CD8+ phenotype, were relatively rare in peripheral blood.

The source material was blood, either unsorted or a sorted T cell fraction (not recorded which). This rearrangement joins TRBV20-1 to TRBJ1-2; 8 bases map to TRBD1. The clonotype originates from a male donor with ankylosing spondylitis or in good health (not recorded which). The CDR3 nucleotides read TGCAGTGCTAGAGATCTCTCCAGGGGGCGTGGCTACACCTTC. Amino acids: CSARDLSRGRGYTF.